The 27 T cell receptor beta chains in this list originate from one sample, sequenced in a study of control samples from healthy donors and cancer patients. Only in-frame clones appear in the TCRdb table, and some are missing; sequencing was by immunoSEQ multiplex PCR. Of fewer than 120,000 clones in the sample, around nine tenths were seen once. Sequences were obtained from PBMCs. The receptor set was obtained from a woman aged 55-70 years with lung cancer.

V gene TRBV24-1 combines with J gene TRBJ2-7; tentative D call: TRBD1 (6 bases). There are 15 residues in the CDR3. Trimming stripped 2 bases from V and 11 bases from J, with 21 bases between. CDR1 KGHDR and CDR2 SFDVKD come from the germline V gene. DNA of the CDR3: TGTGCCACCAGTGATTCCGGGACAATTATGGAGCAGAAGTACTTC. Translating gives CATSDSGTIMEQKYF.

This chain connects TRBV5-1 to TRBJ2-3; TRBD2 agrees at 11 bases. V lost 4 bases, J lost 3 bases, and 16 bases stayed unmatched. The CDR3 totals 19 residues. Germline loops: CDR1 SGHRS, CDR2 YFSETQ. The CDR3 is CASSPWLAGGLYGTDTQYF. In nucleotides, the CDR3 is TGCGCCAGCAGCCCATGGCTAGCGGGAGGCTTGTACGGAACAGATACGCAGTATTTT.

This clone was seen only a few times. V is TRBV6-6 and J is TRBJ1-4; TRBD1 might be the D (5 bases). V was pared by 2 bases and J by 7 bases, with 17 bases between. The CDR3 is 16 amino acids. The germline V gene encodes CDR1 MNHNY and CDR2 SVGAGI (reference sequence). CDR3 protein: CASSYGSGDLGEKLFF. The CDR3 nucleotides read TGTGCCAGCAGTTACGGGAGCGGGGACTTGGGTGAAAAACTGTTTTTT.

The chain employs TRBV11-2 and TRBJ2-7, with 13 bases aligning to TRBD2. After removal of 2 bases from V and 7 bases from J, the junction contained 5 bases not matched to a gene. CDR1 is SGHAT, CDR2 FQNNGV, per germline. The CDR3 is made up of 15 amino acids. The CDR3 nucleotides read TGTGCCAGCAGCTTACCGGGACTAGCGGGACGGGAGCAGTACTTC. Amino acids: CASSLPGLAGREQYF. Complete variable domain (other parts from reference TRBV11-2 and TRBJ2-7): EAGVAQSPRYKIIEKRQSVAFWCNPISGHATLYWYQQILGQGPKLLIQFQNNGVVDDSQLPKDRFSAERLKGVDSTLKIQPAKLEDSAVYLCASSLPGLAGREQYFGPGTRLTVT.

In its sample, this clone was seen once. V and J are TRBV24-1 and TRBJ2-5; tentatively, D is TRBD1 (7 bases). Germline CDR1 and CDR2: KGHDR and SFDVKD. This CDR3 region has 15 residues. V was shortened by 4 bases and J by 4 bases, with 15 bases between the two germline ends. CDR3: CATSDRGTARETQYF. The CDR3 DNA reads as TGTGCCACCAGTGACCGGGGGACAGCCCGAGAGACCCAGTACTTC.

In this sample, this clone turned up a few times. This sample also contains other DNA sequences that code for the same CDR3. The chain combines TRBV6-5 with TRBJ1-5; 7 nucleotides match TRBD1. V shed 10 bases, J shed 1 base, and the junction held 1 base outside the gene matches. This CDR3 is built from 12 residues. Germline V gene lookup returns CDR1 MNHEY and CDR2 SVGAGI. For the CDR3, the DNA is TGTGCCACGGGACAGAGCAATCAGCCCCAGCATTTT. The encoded protein is CATGQSNQPQHF.

Worth noting for this clone: Its ends do not fully match the called genes, so a read error is possible. The J gene is TRBJ1-2, the V gene TRBV28; possible D gene TRBD1, 5 bases. Germline CDR1 reads MDHEN; CDR2 reads SYDVKM. The CDR3 contains 14 residues. CDR3 coding DNA: TGTGCCAGCACTTTAAATACAGGAATCTATGGCTACACCTTC. This codes for CASTLNTGIYGYTF.

The chain joins TRBV9 to TRBJ2-3, with 8 bases identical to TRBD1. CDR3 length: 15 residues. Trimming removed 0 bases from V and 6 bases from J; junction bases left unmatched: 6. The germline gives CDR1 SGDLS, CDR2 YYNGEE. This CDR3 reads CASSVGQGTWDTQYF. Here the CDR3 DNA reads TGTGCCAGCAGCGTAGGACAGGGGACGTGGGATACGCAGTATTTT.

The V gene is TRBV6-4, the J gene TRBJ1-5; TRBD1 matches at 8 bases. The J segment lost 0 bases and the V segment lost 3 bases, leaving 1 base of the junction unmatched. This CDR3 comprises 15 residues. Germline CDR1 and CDR2: MRHNA and SNTAGT. CDR3 sequence (DNA): TGTGCCAGCAGTGAACAGGGGGATAGCAATCAGCCCCAGCATTTT. As protein: CASSEQGDSNQPQHF.

The genes are TRBV6-5 and TRBJ2-3, with 13 bases that match TRBD2. Looked up from germline, CDR1 is MNHEY and CDR2 is SVGAGI. CDR3 length: 16 amino acids. V was pared by 4 bases and J by 5 bases, with 6 bases of the junction left unmatched. The CDR3 sequence is CASSSRTSGGQDTQYF. DNA of the CDR3: TGTGCCAGCAGTTCCCGGACTAGCGGGGGTCAAGATACGCAGTATTTT.

J is TRBJ2-5 and V is TRBV5-1; D is unclear. From germline, CDR1 is SGHRS and CDR2 YFSETQ. This CDR3 is built from 13 residues. Trimming took off 2 bases at V and 4 bases at J, with 9 bases between the two ends. CDR3 sequence reads: CASSLVPRETQYF. CDR3 sequence (DNA): TGCGCCAGCAGCTTAGTGCCTCGAGAGACCCAGTACTTC.

A single count supports this clone. The chain recombines TRBV7-8 with TRBJ1-5, with D maybe TRBD1 (5 bases). This CDR3 has 18 amino acids. The germline gives CDR1 SGHVS, CDR2 FQNEAQ. The V end lost 2 bases, the J end lost 0 bases, and 17 bases lay between the germline ends. CDR3 amino acids: CASSLTPAGPYSNQPQHF. CDR3 sequence (DNA): TGTGCCAGCAGCTTAACTCCGGCAGGGCCTTATAGCAATCAGCCCCAGCATTTT.

The CDR3 region has the DNA TGTGCCATAGAAAAGGGGGCGCTGGGCACTGAAGCTTTCTTT. Translation: CAIEKGALGTEAFF. This chain uses TRBV7-9 with TRBJ1-1; TRBD1 aligns across 7 bases. This CDR3 spans 14 amino acids. CDR1 and CDR2 (germline): SEHNR, FQNEAQ (reference sequence). Trimming cost V 10 bases and J 4 bases; bases outside gene matches: 12. Based on the CDR3 plus reference TRBV7-9 and TRBJ1-1, the full variable domain is DTGVSQNPRHKITKRGQNVTFRCDPISEHNRLYWYRQTLGQGPEFLTYFQNEAQLEKSRLLSDRFSAERPKGSFSTLEIQRTEQGDSAMYLCAIEKGALGTEAFFGQGTRLTVV.

CDR3 in DNA: TGCGCCAGCAGCTTGGCCGGGACAGGGGGTCTCTACGAGCAGTACTTC. It specifies CASSLAGTGGLYEQYF. The V gene is TRBV5-1, the J gene TRBJ2-7; 11 bases align to TRBD1. The V and J ends lost 0 bases and 3 bases, in that order; junction bases with no gene match: 5. This CDR3 is 16 amino acids long. CDR1 is SGHRS and CDR2 is YFSETQ in the germline V gene.

V gene TRBV19 combines with J gene TRBJ2-1; D tentatively fits TRBD1 or TRBD2 (5 bases each). Germline assignment: CDR1 LNHDA and CDR2 SQIVND (reference sequence). The CDR3 extends over 15 amino acids. V was clipped by 7 bases and J by 2 bases, with 15 bases between them. The chain's CDR3 is CASTQEAGPYNEQFF. The CDR3 nucleotides read TGTGCCAGTACTCAGGAGGCAGGGCCCTACAATGAGCAGTTCTTC.

This clone was seen just once. J is TRBJ1-5 and V is TRBV7-2, with D possibly TRBD1 on 5 matching bases. The V gene's germline CDR1 is SGHTA and CDR2 FQGNSA. The V end lost 1 base, the J end lost 2 bases, and 9 bases lay between the germline ends. The CDR3 contains 15 residues. The CDR3 DNA sequence: TGTGCCAGCAGCTTAGTAGCAGGGCGCAATCAGCCCCAGCATTTT. Encoded protein: CASSLVAGRNQPQHF.

The V and J genes are TRBV15 and TRBJ1-6; the match to TRBD1 covers 10 bases. The CDR3 loop spans 16 amino acids. Germline CDR1 is LNHNV and CDR2 is YYDKDF (reference sequence). Unmatched junction bases numbered 4, after V lost 2 bases and J lost 6 bases. The CDR3: CATSRFGDRGNSPLHF. For the CDR3, the DNA is TGTGCCACCAGCAGATTCGGGGACAGGGGTAATTCACCCCTCCACTTT. Using reference TRBV15 and TRBJ1-6 for the parts outside the CDR3, the full variable domain is DAMVIQNPRYQVTQFGKPVTLSCSQTLNHNVMYWYQQKSSQAPKLLFHYYDKDFNNEADTPDNFQSRRPNTSFCFLDIRSPGLGDTAMYLCATSRFGDRGNSPLHFGNGTRLTVT.

This clone was detected once. J is TRBJ1-2 and V is TRBV18, with D maybe TRBD1 (5 bases). In germline, CDR1 is KGHSH, CDR2 LQKENI. Trimming pared 3 bases from V and 3 bases from J, leaving 14 bases between. The CDR3 is made up of 15 amino acids. The CDR3 sequence is CASSPGGSQDYGYTF. The CDR3 bases are TGTGCCAGCTCACCCGGGGGAAGCCAGGACTATGGCTACACCTTC.

The chain couples TRBV2 to TRBJ2-3, with 11 bases matching TRBD2. Germline CDR1 and CDR2: SNHLY and FYNNEI. The CDR3 totals 16 residues. The ends lost 5 bases at V and 4 bases at J; junction bases unmatched: 8. The CDR3 loop is CASSLVAGGRPDTQYF. CDR3 bases: TGTGCCAGCAGTCTGGTAGCGGGGGGGCGGCCAGATACGCAGTATTTT.

The chain employs TRBV11-3 and TRBJ1-1; perhaps TRBD1 as D (6 bases). There are 13 residues in the CDR3. Trimming shortened V by 1 base and J by 6 bases, and 9 bases separated the two germline ends. Per the germline V gene, CDR1 is SGHNT and CDR2 is YENEEA. CDR3 DNA sequence: TGTGCCAGCAGCTTAGTACAGGGCTCTGAAGCTTTCTTT. This sequence encodes CASSLVQGSEAFF.

The V call is TRBV6-1, the J call TRBJ1-3; D is uncertain. Germline assignment: CDR1 MNHNS and CDR2 SASEGT. The CDR3 is made up of 17 amino acids. V dropped 0 bases and J dropped 0 bases, with 12 bases sitting between them. CDR3 in DNA: TGTGCCAGCAGTGAAGCCGGCAGGCTTCGCTCTGGAAACACCATATATTTT. Its protein product is CASSEAGRLRSGNTIYF.

This clone was counted between two and nine times. This sequence joins TRBV3-1 (or the pseudogene TRBV3-2) and TRBJ2-3; 13 bases fit TRBD2. This CDR3 has 17 amino acids. From germline, CDR1 is LGHDT and CDR2 YNNKEL (reference sequence). V lost 3 bases, J lost 0 bases, and 3 bases stayed unmatched. CDR3 residues: CASSQTSGRTSTDTQYF. The CDR3 DNA follows: TGTGCCAGCAGCCAGACTAGCGGGAGGACTAGCACAGATACGCAGTATTTT.

This clone was observed once. The chain uses TRBV19 and TRBJ1-2, with D maybe TRBD1 (5 bases). Per the germline V gene, CDR1 is LNHDA and CDR2 is SQIVND (reference sequence). V was shortened by 3 bases and J by 2 bases, with 19 bases between the two germline ends. CDR3 length: 17 residues. CDR3: CASSIGLLRGLNYGYTF. In nucleotides, the CDR3 is TGTGCCAGTAGTATTGGTCTGCTTAGGGGTCTAAACTATGGCTACACCTTC.

The V and J genes are TRBV6-4 and TRBJ2-2; 9 bases agree with TRBD2. The CDR3 covers 15 residues. CDR1 MRHNA and CDR2 SNTAGT come from the germline V gene. The junction had 4 bases not matched to a gene; V was cut back by 7 bases and J by 1 base. CDR3 in DNA: TGTGCCAGCAAATATAGCGGGGGGAACACCGGGGAGCTGTTTTTT. Translated: CASKYSGGNTGELFF.

The chain combines TRBV7-9 with TRBJ1-1; TRBD1 is a possible D gene (5 bases). The CDR3 has 14 residues. V was pared by 2 bases and J by 3 bases, with 10 bases between. In germline, CDR1 is SEHNR, CDR2 FQNEAQ (reference sequence). CDR3 nucleotides: TGTGCCAGCAGCTTAACAACGGGGGACACTGAAGCTTTCTTT. This gives the protein CASSLTTGDTEAFF.

The chain has TRBV9 and TRBJ2-1; TRBD2 agrees at 8 bases. The junction had 4 bases not matched to a gene; V was cut back by 4 bases and J by 4 bases. This CDR3 spans 14 amino acids. Per germline, CDR1 SGDLS and CDR2 YYNGEE. The CDR3 sequence is CASSPGLVYNEQFF. CDR3 coding DNA: TGTGCCAGCAGCCCGGGACTAGTTTACAATGAGCAGTTCTTC.

The chain has TRBV3-1 (or the pseudogene TRBV3-2) and TRBJ1-1; D call uncertain. The CDR3 is 14 amino acids. V was clipped by 4 bases and J by 8 bases, with 17 bases between them. The V gene's germline CDR1 is LGHDT and CDR2 YNNKEL (reference sequence). The CDR3 spells CASSPSLVLTEAFF. CDR3 coding DNA: TGTGCCAGCAGCCCCTCCCTGGTGCTGACCGAAGCTTTCTTT.